The 29 T cell receptor beta chains below come from one sample, sequenced in a study of cytomegalovirus exposure and HLA in healthy donors. Clones were sequenced by immunoSEQ multiplex PCR, and TCRdb holds only the in-frame ones, with some missing. Of over 150,000 clones in the sample, about 90% were seen once. Sequenced material: PBMCs. The receptors were sampled from a man between 18 and 29 years old in good health and CMV-seropositive.

The chain recombines TRBV14 with TRBJ1-3; D call uncertain. The CDR3 has 13 residues. Germline CDR1 and CDR2: SGHDN and FVKESK. V lost 4 bases, J lost 6 bases, and 10 bases lay in between. In DNA, the CDR3 is TGTGCCAGCAGCCTGGAGGGAACAAACACCATATATTTT. Translating gives CASSLEGTNTIYF.

Written as DNA, the CDR3 is TGTGCCAGCAGGACACAGGGGGCCGGTATTAGTGAGCAGTTCTTC. Protein product: CASRTQGAGISEQFF. The chain has TRBV28 and TRBJ2-1; 9 bases are shared with TRBD1. This CDR3 region has 15 residues. V lost 6 bases and J lost 9; bases outside the gene matches: 12. Germline CDR1 is MDHEN and CDR2 is SYDVKM.

A single count supports this clone. The chain is built from TRBV5-1 and TRBJ1-4; 9 nucleotides align to TRBD1. This CDR3 comprises 14 residues. Per germline, CDR1 SGHRS and CDR2 YFSETQ. Trimming cost V 7 bases and J 7 bases; bases outside gene matches: 8. The CDR3, as DNA: TGCGCCAGCGCCCTGGGACAGGGTAGTGAAAAACTGTTTTTT. This encodes CASALGQGSEKLFF. Variable domain in full (rest from reference TRBV5-1 and TRBJ1-4): KAGVTQTPRYLIKTRGQQVTLSCSPISGHRSVSWYQQTPGQGLQFLFEYFSETQRNKGNFPGRFSGRQFSNSRSEMNVSTLELGDSALYLCASALGQGSEKLFFGSGTQLSVL.

This clone was detected only a few times. V usage is TRBV29-1 and J usage is TRBJ2-7, with D possibly being TRBD2 (6 bases). This CDR3 is 14 amino acids long. CDR1 is SQVTM, CDR2 ANQGSEA, per germline. Deletions cut 0 bases from V and 2 bases from J, with 11 bases between. CDR3 amino acids: CSVEDPGLTYEQYF. The DNA of the CDR3 is TGCAGCGTTGAAGATCCTGGACTAACCTACGAGCAGTACTTC.

The chain carries TRBV29-1 and TRBJ1-2; D might be TRBD1 (5 bases). The CDR3 covers 13 residues. Trimming took off 3 bases at V and 6 bases at J, with 14 bases between the two ends. CDR1 is SQVTM, CDR2 ANQGSEA, per germline. The CDR3 DNA reads TGCAGCGTTGATGGCGGGGGGACTCATGGCTACACCTTC. It is translated as CSVDGGGTHGYTF.

The V and J genes are TRBV11-2 and TRBJ2-1; D is perhaps TRBD1 (5 bases). Germline assignment: CDR1 SGHAT and CDR2 FQNNGV. The CDR3 length is 18 residues. V was trimmed by 0 bases and J by 0 bases, leaving 15 bases between them. CDR3 in amino acids: CASSLDAGGQASYNEQFF. The CDR3 DNA is TGTGCCAGCAGCTTAGATGCCGGTGGACAAGCCTCCTACAATGAGCAGTTCTTC. Together with reference TRBV11-2 and TRBJ2-1, the CDR3 gives the full variable domain: EAGVAQSPRYKIIEKRQSVAFWCNPISGHATLYWYQQILGQGPKLLIQFQNNGVVDDSQLPKDRFSAERLKGVDSTLKIQPAKLEDSAVYLCASSLDAGGQASYNEQFFGPGTRLTVL.

The chain carries TRBV5-1 and TRBJ2-5; TRBD1 aligns across 7 bases. This CDR3 is 13 amino acids long. Trimming took 4 bases from V and 5 from J; bases not matched to a gene: 5. Germline V gene lookup returns CDR1 SGHRS and CDR2 YFSETQ. This CDR3 is CASSPDRVETQYF. CDR3 DNA: TGCGCCAGCAGCCCCGACAGGGTGGAGACCCAGTACTTC. Filled out from reference TRBV5-1 and TRBJ2-5, the complete variable domain reads KAGVTQTPRYLIKTRGQQVTLSCSPISGHRSVSWYQQTPGQGLQFLFEYFSETQRNKGNFPGRFSGRQFSNSRSEMNVSTLELGDSALYLCASSPDRVETQYFGPGTRLLVL.

This clone appeared a few times. V and J are TRBV19 and TRBJ2-2; unclear D gene. This CDR3 spans 15 amino acids. CDR1 is LNHDA, CDR2 SQIVND, per germline (reference sequence). Trimming took off 9 bases at V and 4 bases at J, with 18 bases between the two ends. The CDR3 is CASKARRTGTGELFF. In DNA, the CDR3 is TGTGCCAGCAAGGCCAGAAGAACGGGCACCGGGGAGCTGTTTTTT.

V and J are TRBV9 and TRBJ2-2, with 9 bases matching TRBD1. Germline V gene sequence: CDR1 SGDLS, CDR2 YYNGEE. With V trimmed by 0 bases and J by 6 bases, 6 bases remained unmatched. The CDR3 totals 16 residues. The CDR3 is CASSVGGQGFPGELFF. DNA of the CDR3: TGTGCCAGCAGCGTAGGGGGACAGGGTTTCCCCGGGGAGCTGTTTTTT. The full variable domain, in which reference TRBV9 and TRBJ2-2 provide the parts outside the CDR3, is DSGVTQTPKHLITATGQRVTLRCSPRSGDLSVYWYQQSLDQGLQFLIQYYNGEERAKGNILERFSAQQFPDLHSELNLSSLELGDSALYFCASSVGGQGFPGELFFGEGSRLTVL.

V usage is TRBV6-1 and J usage is TRBJ1-4; 9 bases align to TRBD1. CDR1 and CDR2 from the germline V gene are MNHNS and SASEGT. V trimming: 0 bases; J trimming: 8 bases; junction bases outside the gene matches: 10. The CDR3 extends over 17 amino acids. The CDR3 region has the DNA TGTGCCAGCAGTGAAGCAGGGACGACAGGGGGGAGGGAAAAACTGTTTTTT. It is translated as CASSEAGTTGGREKLFF.

This chain joins TRBV7-3 and TRBJ2-1, with D tentatively TRBD2 (6 bases). This CDR3 is built from 15 residues. V was trimmed by 5 bases and J by 0 bases, leaving 11 bases between them. Germline V gene data show CDR1 as SGHTA and CDR2 as FQGTGA. CDR3 loop: CASSQGRGSYNEQFF. The CDR3 coding sequence is TGTGCCAGCAGCCAAGGGCGGGGCTCCTACAATGAGCAGTTCTTC.

The chain joins TRBV28 to TRBJ2-1; weak D call: TRBD2 (7 bases). The V gene lost 5 bases and the J gene lost 6 bases, with 20 bases spanning the gap. In germline, CDR1 is MDHEN, CDR2 SYDVKM. CDR3 length equals 16 residues. The DNA of the CDR3 is TGTGCCAGCAGTGACTTGGGGGGGGCGATTAGCAATGAGCAGTTCTTC. It is translated as CASSDLGGAISNEQFF.

V usage is TRBV7-9 and J usage is TRBJ2-5, with 10 nucleotides matching TRBD1. The CDR3 is 15 residues long. V shed 1 base, J shed 5 bases, and the junction held 4 bases outside the gene matches. The V gene's germline CDR1 is SEHNR and CDR2 FQNEAQ (reference sequence). The CDR3 DNA sequence: TGTGCCAGCAGCTTAGGCGACAGGGGGCAGGAGACCCAGTACTTC. It codes for CASSLGDRGQETQYF.

The chain links TRBV6-5 to TRBJ2-1, with TRBD2 identical over 10 bases. The junction had 5 bases not matched to a gene; V was cut back by 6 bases and J by 6 bases. The germline V gene has CDR1 MNHEY and CDR2 SVGAGI. The CDR3 is 14 residues long. CDR3 amino acids: CASRAGLATNEQFF. The CDR3 nucleotides are TGTGCCAGCAGGGCGGGACTAGCGACCAATGAGCAGTTCTTC.

This clone was detected once. This chain uses TRBV10-3 with TRBJ2-2; 16 nucleotides line up with TRBD2. The germline CDR1 and CDR2 sequences are ENHRY and SYGVKD. This CDR3 contains 18 residues. The junction had 8 bases not matched to a gene; V was cut back by 6 bases and J by 4 bases. The DNA of the CDR3 is TGTGCCATCAGGGGGACTAGCGGGAGGGCGTGGTCCACCGGGGAGCTGTTTTTT. Translated: CAIRGTSGRAWSTGELFF.

The rearrangement joins TRBV2 to TRBJ2-2; tentatively, D is TRBD1 (5 bases). The V gene's germline CDR1 is SNHLY and CDR2 FYNNEI. The V and J ends lost 10 bases and 6 bases respectively, with 21 bases between them. The CDR3 totals 15 residues. DNA for the CDR3: TGTGCCACCCTCTCCCCATCCAGGGTCCCCGGGGAGCTGTTTTTT. This translates into CATLSPSRVPGELFF.

The gene calls are TRBV28 and TRBJ2-3, with a tentative D call TRBD2 (7 bases). The V gene lost 5 bases and the J gene lost 8 bases, with 17 bases spanning the gap. This CDR3 is built from 14 residues. Germline V gene data show CDR1 as MDHEN and CDR2 as SYDVKM. CDR3 amino acids: CASSGRVRGGTQYF. In DNA form, the CDR3 reads TGTGCCAGCAGTGGGCGAGTGAGGGGGGGTACGCAGTATTTT. Drawing the rest from reference TRBV28 and TRBJ2-3, the complete variable domain is DVKVTQSSRYLVKRTGEKVFLECVQDMDHENMFWYRQDPGLGLRLIYFSYDVKMKEKGDIPEGYSVSREKKERFSLILESASTNQTSMYLCASSGRVRGGTQYFGPGTRLTVL.

This chain connects TRBV6-6 to TRBJ2-1, with D tentatively TRBD1 (5 bases). This CDR3 is 15 amino acids long. Germline CDR1 is MNHNY and CDR2 is SVGAGI (reference sequence). Trimming pared 7 bases from V and 0 bases from J, leaving 13 bases between. The CDR3 sequence: CASTPTASSYNEQFF. The CDR3 bases are TGTGCCAGCACCCCGACAGCGAGCTCCTACAATGAGCAGTTCTTC.

The chain recombines TRBV5-4 with TRBJ2-3, with unresolved D. Germline values: CDR1 SGHNT, CDR2 YYREEE (reference sequence). The CDR3 spans 15 residues. V lost 1 base, J lost 1 base, and 10 bases lay in between. The CDR3 sequence: CASSLYTLRTDTQYF. For the CDR3, the DNA is TGTGCCAGCAGCTTGTATACCCTACGCACAGATACGCAGTATTTT.

V usage is TRBV19 and J usage is TRBJ2-1; D might be TRBD2 (7 bases). There are 14 residues in the CDR3. Germline CDR1 is LNHDA and CDR2 is SQIVND (reference sequence). The V end was cut by 6 bases, the J end by 7 bases, with 16 bases between. The CDR3 spells CASSNWGGRNEQFF. The CDR3 nucleotides read TGTGCCAGTAGCAATTGGGGGGGCAGGAATGAGCAGTTCTTC.

The chain employs TRBV29-1 and TRBJ2-5; TRBD2 might be the D (5 bases). The germline V gene encodes CDR1 SQVTM and CDR2 ANQGSEA. The CDR3 consists of 11 residues. Between the trimmed V and J ends, which lost 7 bases and 5 bases, there was a span of 11 bases. The DNA of the CDR3 is TGCAGCGGGACTTTCGGGGAGACCCAGTACTTC. Its protein product is CSGTFGETQYF.

The genes are TRBV14 and TRBJ2-1; D perhaps matches TRBD2 (5 bases). The CDR3 length is 12 residues. V gave up 4 bases and J gave up 7 bases, with 8 bases separating them. The germline V gene has CDR1 SGHDN and CDR2 FVKESK. CDR3 residues: CASSLAFNEQFF. The CDR3 DNA reads as TGTGCCAGCAGCCTAGCGTTTAATGAGCAGTTCTTC. Using reference TRBV14 and TRBJ2-1 for the parts outside the CDR3, the full variable domain is EAGVTQFPSHSVIEKGQTVTLRCDPISGHDNLYWYRRVMGKEIKFLLHFVKESKQDESGMPNNRFLAERTGGTYSTLKVQPAELEDSGVYFCASSLAFNEQFFGPGTRLTVL.

This clone occurred a few times. This chain uses TRBV28 with TRBJ1-5; D is possibly TRBD1 (5 bases). Trimming shortened V by 1 base and J by 3 bases, and 13 bases separated the two germline ends. Germline lookup yields CDR1 MDHEN and CDR2 SYDVKM. The CDR3 loop spans 16 amino acids. In nucleotides, the CDR3 is TGTGCCAGCAGTTTATTAGGAGCAGGGCTCAATCAGCCCCAGCATTTT. It is translated as CASSLLGAGLNQPQHF.

This clone was detected only once. This chain joins TRBV5-4 and TRBJ2-2, with TRBD2 identical over 13 bases. The germline V gene encodes CDR1 SGHNT and CDR2 YYREEE (reference sequence). The CDR3 loop spans 18 amino acids. With V trimmed by 0 bases and J by 6 bases, 8 bases remained unmatched. The CDR3 DNA is TGTGCCAGCAGCTTGGGACTAGCGGGAGGAGGGGTCCCCGGGGAGCTGTTTTTT. Translated, it gives CASSLGLAGGGVPGELFF.

The chain is built from TRBV15 and TRBJ1-4; D gene ambiguous. Trimming took 5 bases from V and 4 from J, leaving 14 bases between them. CDR1 and CDR2 (germline): LNHNV, YYDKDF (reference sequence). CDR3 length: 15 residues. The CDR3, as DNA: TGTGCCACCAGCTCACTTCAGGTCATTAATGAAAAACTGTTTTTT. Its translation is CATSSLQVINEKLFF. The variable domain in full, with the rest retrieved from reference TRBV15 and TRBJ1-4, is DAMVIQNPRYQVTQFGKPVTLSCSQTLNHNVMYWYQQKSSQAPKLLFHYYDKDFNNEADTPDNFQSRRPNTSFCFLDIRSPGLGDTAMYLCATSSLQVINEKLFFGSGTQLSVL.

The chain is built from TRBV11-2 and TRBJ1-1; 7 positions match TRBD1. Looked up from germline, CDR1 is SGHAT and CDR2 is FQNNGV. This CDR3 is built from 15 residues. V shed 5 bases and J 0 bases; nucleotides not matched to a gene: 6. This CDR3 reads CASSPPGQLNTEAFF. The CDR3 nucleotides are TGTGCCAGCAGCCCACCGGGACAGTTGAACACTGAAGCTTTCTTT.

The chain is built from TRBV5-1 and TRBJ2-1; TRBD1 is a possible D gene (6 bases). This CDR3 is built from 14 residues. V gave up 2 bases and J gave up 7 bases, with 13 bases separating them. The germline CDR1 and CDR2 sequences are SGHRS and YFSETQ. CDR3 bases: TGCGCCAGCAGCTTAAGGGGGAGTGATAATGAGCAGTTCTTC. Translation gives CASSLRGSDNEQFF.

The gene calls are TRBV7-9 and TRBJ1-2, with 7 bases matching TRBD1. The CDR3 length is 15 residues. J gave up 6 bases and V 5 bases, and 12 bases lay outside the gene matches. From germline, CDR1 is SEHNR and CDR2 FQNEAQ (reference sequence). In nucleotides, the CDR3 is TGTGCCAGCAGCCCAGGCCAGGCCGGGACAGATGGCTACACCTTC. Protein product: CASSPGQAGTDGYTF.

The chain is built from TRBV13 and TRBJ2-7, with D perhaps matching TRBD1 (6 bases). V lost 2 bases to trimming and J lost 6 bases, with 14 bases between them. CDR1 and CDR2 (germline): PRHDT, FYEKMQ (reference sequence). The CDR3 sequence is 14 residues long. CDR3 loop: CASSLRTGYPEQYF. DNA for the CDR3: TGTGCCAGCAGCTTACGCACAGGGTATCCCGAGCAGTACTTC.